These T cell receptor beta chains were read from a single sample in a study of T cell repertoires in cytomegalovirus infection. From the reads, TCRdb called clonotypes with MiXCR, one entry per CDR3 protein. The table shows about 740,000 distinct CDR3 sequences, with approximately 34% occurring only once. Material: PBMCs. All receptors derive from a human donor in good health (CMV status not recorded). Some clones in this sample may be carry-over from other donors' samples. Each CDR3 is given with its conserved first and last residue. Each record gives: CDR3 protein, CDR3 DNA, V gene, clone size, J gene, D gene. A D gene is named only where the DNA matches it firmly. A row's size may be missing; if present it is once, few, many or a size class.

CDR3 protein: CASSLGGGLTLYGYTF; CDR3 DNA: TGTGCCAGCAGTTTAGGGGGGGGCCTAACTCTCTATGGCTACACCTTC; V gene: TRBV27; clone size: -; J gene: TRBJ1-2; D gene: -
CDR3 protein: CASKERTGELFF; CDR3 DNA: TGTGCCAGTAAAGAAAGAACCGGGGAGCTGTTTTTT; V gene: TRBV19; clone size: once; J gene: TRBJ2-2; D gene: -
CDR3 protein: CASTHETGVGPGELFF; CDR3 DNA: TGTGCCAGCACTCACGAGACGGGGGTCGGGCCCGGGGAGCTGTTTTTT; V gene: TRBV12-3/TRBV12-4; clone size: few; J gene: TRBJ2-2; D gene: -
CDR3 protein: CASSDGTVNQPQHF; CDR3 DNA: TGTGCCAGCAGTGACGGGACAGTAAATCAGCCCCAGCATTTT; V gene: TRBV25-1; clone size: -; J gene: TRBJ1-5; D gene: TRBD1
CDR3 protein: CASSFTSGARNSPLHF; CDR3 DNA: TGTGCCAGCAGTTTTACCTCAGGGGCGCGGAATTCACCCCTCCACTTT; V gene: TRBV28; clone size: few; J gene: TRBJ1-6; D gene: -
CDR3 protein: CASSQGGRATHEQYF; CDR3 DNA: TGTGCCAGCAGCCAAGGCGGGAGGGCCACCCACGAGCAGTACTTC; V gene: TRBV3-1; clone size: -; J gene: TRBJ2-7; D gene: TRBD2
CDR3 protein: CASSLRIPDTQYF; CDR3 DNA: TGTGCCAGCAGCTTAAGGATCCCAGATACGCAGTATTTT; V gene: TRBV7-2; clone size: many; J gene: TRBJ2-3; D gene: -
CDR3 protein: CASSLVRWTDTQYF; CDR3 DNA: TGTGCCAGCAGCTTAGTACGATGGACAGATACGCAGTATTTT; V gene: TRBV7-2; clone size: many; J gene: TRBJ2-3; D gene: -
CDR3 protein: CASSLEAQGNEQFF; CDR3 DNA: TGTGCCAGCAGCTTAGAGGCCCAGGGGAATGAGCAGTTCTTC; V gene: TRBV7-6; clone size: few; J gene: TRBJ2-1; D gene: -
CDR3 protein: CASSELTTRTDTQYF; CDR3 DNA: TGTGCCAGCAGTGAATTAACCACTCGCACAGATACGCAGTATTTT; V gene: TRBV6-1; clone size: -; J gene: TRBJ2-3; D gene: -